A single sample is the source of the 29 T cell receptor beta chains below, sequenced in a study of OX40 agonist ivuxolimab in advanced cancers. Here immunoSEQ multiplex PCR was the method, and the copy in TCRdb shows in-frame clones only, minus some. The sample gives roughly 76,000 clones, over 75% of which show up once; roughly 4% is in the top ten. The sample in question was CD4+ or CD8+ T cells sorted from blood, obtained in a trial of the OX40 agonist ivuxolimab. The receptors derive from an adult with an advanced solid tumor such as melanoma, head and neck, liver or kidney cancer.

The V gene is TRBV6-5, the J gene TRBJ1-2; 9 nucleotides agree with TRBD1. The CDR3 is 13 amino acids. Germline CDR1 and CDR2: MNHEY and SVGAGI. J gave up 7 bases and V 0 bases, and 0 bases lay outside the gene matches. Here the CDR3 DNA reads TGTGCCAGCAGTTACTCGGACAGGGGTGGCTACACCTTC. This gives the protein CASSYSDRGGYTF.

The V and J genes are TRBV2 and TRBJ2-3, with D possibly matching TRBD1 (6 bases). Trimming removed 3 bases at V and 5 bases at J, with 15 bases between. CDR1 SNHLY and CDR2 FYNNEI come from the germline V gene. The CDR3 totals 15 residues. For the CDR3, the DNA is TGTGCCAGCAGTGATGGGCAGGGGATTCTAGATACGCAGTATTTT. This codes for CASSDGQGILDTQYF.

The chain joins TRBV7-9 to TRBJ1-3, with 7 bases aligning to TRBD1. V dropped 3 bases and J dropped 0; count of bases not matched to a gene: 2. The CDR3 is made up of 15 amino acids. CDR1 and CDR2 (germline): SEHNR, FQNEAQ (reference sequence). In DNA, the CDR3 is TGTGCCAGCAGCTTCGGACAGGCCTCTGGAAACACCATATATTTT. It translates to CASSFGQASGNTIYF.

CDR3 amino acids: CASSLVLAGGPGYNEQFF. In nucleotides, the CDR3 is TGCGCCAGCAGCTTGGTGCTAGCGGGAGGGCCGGGGTACAATGAGCAGTTCTTC. This chain links TRBV5-1 with TRBJ2-1; 12 positions agree with TRBD2. There are 18 residues in the CDR3. Per the germline V gene, CDR1 is SGHRS and CDR2 is YFSETQ. The J segment lost 4 bases and the V segment lost 0 bases, leaving 8 bases of the junction unmatched.

This CDR3 reads CASSLFNQPQHF. CDR3 in DNA: TGTGCCAGCAGCCTATTCAATCAGCCCCAGCATTTT. This sequence joins TRBV6-1 and TRBJ1-5; D call uncertain. Germline values: CDR1 MNHNS, CDR2 SASEGT. This CDR3 has 12 residues. Trimming took off 6 bases at V and 3 bases at J, with 6 bases between the two ends.

In this sample, this clone turned up once. This chain uses TRBV6-5 with TRBJ2-7; D assignment may be TRBD1 or TRBD2 (5 bases each). CDR3 length: 13 amino acids. Between the trimmed V and J ends, which lost 6 bases and 4 bases, there was a span of 13 bases. Germline CDR1 is MNHEY and CDR2 is SVGAGI. CDR3 residues: CASRTGAQYEQYF. CDR3 DNA sequence: TGTGCCAGCAGAACCGGGGCCCAATACGAGCAGTACTTC.

The sample holds a few counts of this clone. This specimen includes other DNA sequences encoding the same CDR3. The chain combines TRBV5-1 with TRBJ2-3; D remains unclear. The germline V gene encodes CDR1 SGHRS and CDR2 YFSETQ. V was trimmed by 0 bases and J by 5 bases, leaving 4 bases between them. This CDR3 comprises 12 residues. As DNA, the CDR3 is TGCGCCAGCAGCTTGGAGGGAGATACGCAGTATTTT. This translates into CASSLEGDTQYF.

The chain is built from TRBV4-1 and TRBJ2-7; the match to TRBD2 covers 7 bases. The junction had 11 bases not matched to a gene; V was cut back by 4 bases and J by 2 bases. The CDR3 covers 16 residues. Germline V gene data show CDR1 as MGHRA and CDR2 as YSYEKL. CDR3 sequence reads: CASSPPGLDQAYEQYF. For the CDR3, the DNA is TGCGCCAGCAGCCCCCCTGGACTAGATCAAGCCTACGAGCAGTACTTC.

V gene TRBV10-2 combines with J gene TRBJ2-5, with no clear D. V lost 6 bases and J 4 bases, leaving 12 bases between the germline ends. Germline CDR1 reads WSHSY; CDR2 reads SAAADI. CDR3 length equals 13 residues. CDR3 in amino acids: CASRGGPGETQYF. CDR3 in DNA: TGCGCCAGCAGGGGTGGACCGGGAGAGACCCAGTACTTC.

V and J are TRBV19 and TRBJ1-5, with D uncertain. V lost 7 bases and J lost 5, with 9 bases in between. This CDR3 spans 12 amino acids. Germline V gives CDR1 LNHDA, CDR2 SQIVND (reference sequence). DNA of the CDR3: TGTGCCAGTACCTACCTAGATCAGCCCCAGCATTTT. Translating it yields CASTYLDQPQHF.

V is TRBV12-5 and J is TRBJ1-2; D remains ambiguous. The CDR3 spans 12 residues. CDR1 is LGHNT and CDR2 is FRNRAP in the germline V gene. V lost 1 base and J 8 bases, leaving 8 bases between the germline ends. CDR3 sequence reads: CASGLEGIGYTF. The CDR3 region has the DNA TGTGCTAGTGGTTTGGAGGGAATCGGCTACACCTTC. The full variable domain, completed using reference TRBV12-5 and TRBJ1-2, is DARVTQTPRHKVTEMGQEVTMRCQPILGHNTVFWYRQTMMQGLELLAYFRNRAPLDDSGMPKDRFSAEMPDATLATLKIQPSEPRDSAVYFCASGLEGIGYTFGSGTRLTVV.

In this sample, this clone turned up a few times. The chain couples TRBV10-3 to TRBJ2-2; possibly TRBD2 for D (6 bases). CDR1 is ENHRY and CDR2 is SYGVKD in the germline V gene. The CDR3 is 14 amino acids. The germline V and J ends were trimmed by 2 bases and 5 bases, with 9 bases remaining between them. CDR3 coding DNA: TGTGCCATCAGTGAGGGAGGGCGGACCGGGGAGCTGTTTTTT. Translation gives CAISEGGRTGELFF.

V usage is TRBV2 and J usage is TRBJ1-1; D gene ambiguous. The CDR3 is made up of 14 amino acids. The V end lost 6 bases, the J end lost 0 bases, and 11 bases lay between the germline ends. CDR1 is SNHLY, CDR2 FYNNEI, per germline. The CDR3 loop is CASRGLRMNTEAFF. For the CDR3, the DNA is TGTGCCAGCAGAGGACTACGCATGAACACTGAAGCTTTCTTT.

The chain employs TRBV7-8 and TRBJ1-2; weak D call: TRBD1 (6 bases). The CDR3 is 15 amino acids. Germline V gene lookup returns CDR1 SGHVS and CDR2 FQNEAQ. V was trimmed by 1 base and J by 7 bases, leaving 16 bases between them. In nucleotides, the CDR3 is TGTGCCAGCAGCTTAGTGGGGGGGGCCCAGAGTGGCTACACCTTC. Protein sequence: CASSLVGGAQSGYTF.

The rearrangement joins TRBV6-1 to TRBJ2-2, with 7 bases matching TRBD1. This CDR3 spans 16 amino acids. V was clipped by 4 bases and J by 3 bases; unmatched bases: 8. The germline V gene encodes CDR1 MNHNS and CDR2 SASEGT. CDR3 residues: CASSVLRGLDTGELFF. The CDR3 DNA follows: TGTGCCAGCAGTGTACTCAGGGGGTTGGACACCGGGGAGCTGTTTTTT.

The chain carries TRBV7-8 and TRBJ1-2; D uncertain. The CDR3 is 15 residues long. V was cut by 1 base and J by 5 bases, with 14 bases left in between. Germline values: CDR1 SGHVS, CDR2 FQNEAQ. CDR3 nucleotide sequence: TGTGCCAGCAGCTTAGGCAGCCAAAGTAGATATGGCTACACCTTC. Encoded protein: CASSLGSQSRYGYTF.

V usage is TRBV5-1 and J usage is TRBJ1-1; no definite D call. The length of the CDR3 is 13 residues. Trimming pared 4 bases from V and 2 bases from J, leaving 9 bases between. The germline V gene has CDR1 SGHRS and CDR2 YFSETQ. The CDR3 spells CASSPGPNTEAFF. DNA for the CDR3: TGCGCCAGCAGCCCCGGGCCAAACACTGAAGCTTTCTTT.

The V call is TRBV18, the J call TRBJ2-3; perhaps TRBD2 as D (5 bases). V was shortened by 6 bases and J by 4 bases, with 14 bases between the two germline ends. From germline, CDR1 is KGHSH and CDR2 LQKENI. The length of the CDR3 is 14 residues. This chain's CDR3 is CASSPGIGPDTQYF. DNA of the CDR3: TGTGCCAGCTCCCCCGGGATCGGGCCAGATACGCAGTATTTT.

V usage is TRBV5-1 and J usage is TRBJ2-2, with D possibly matching TRBD1 (6 bases). The CDR3 spans 16 residues. Germline CDR1 SGHRS, CDR2 YFSETQ. Trimming shortened V by 1 base and J by 6 bases, and 16 bases separated the two germline ends. This chain's CDR3 is CASSLNHQGTAGELFF. CDR3 DNA: TGCGCCAGCAGCTTGAACCATCAGGGGACGGCCGGGGAGCTGTTTTTT.

DNA of the CDR3: TGTGCCAGCAGGCGTCAGGGTGACTATGGCTACACCTTC. It encodes CASRRQGDYGYTF. This sequence joins TRBV2 and TRBJ1-2; D is possibly TRBD1 (5 bases). The V end lost 6 bases, the J end lost 3 bases, and 11 bases lay between the germline ends. The CDR3 is 13 residues long. CDR1 is SNHLY and CDR2 is FYNNEI in the germline V gene. Using reference TRBV2 and TRBJ1-2 for the parts outside the CDR3, the full variable domain is EPEVTQTPSHQVTQMGQEVILRCVPISNHLYFYWYRQILGQKVEFLVSFYNNEISEKSEIFDDQFSVERPDGSNFTLKIRSTKLEDSAMYFCASRRQGDYGYTFGSGTRLTVV.

The count of this clone is one. V is TRBV6-6 and J is TRBJ2-5; TRBD2 agrees at 9 bases. There are 13 residues in the CDR3. Germline assignment: CDR1 MNHNY and CDR2 SVGAGI (reference sequence). With 6 bases clipped from V and 4 bases from J, the junction kept 3 bases outside the gene matches. The CDR3 bases are TGTGCCAGCAGCCGCGGGAGGGGAGAGACCCAGTACTTC. Its translation is CASSRGRGETQYF.

This sequence joins TRBV7-9 and TRBJ1-4; TRBD1 aligns across 8 bases. V shed 3 bases and J 8 bases; nucleotides not matched to a gene: 2. Germline V gene data show CDR1 as SEHNR and CDR2 as FQNEAQ (reference sequence). CDR3 length: 13 residues. The CDR3 loop reads CASSFDRGEKLFF. In DNA, the CDR3 is TGTGCCAGCAGCTTCGACAGGGGAGAAAAACTGTTTTTT.

The chain joins TRBV29-1 to TRBJ2-1, with D uncertain. CDR3 length equals 14 residues. With 2 bases removed from V and 1 base from J, the gap between germline ends came to 9 bases. CDR1 SQVTM and CDR2 ANQGSEA come from the germline V gene. The CDR3 sequence is CSVESSRSYNEQFF. Written as DNA, the CDR3 is TGCAGCGTTGAATCTAGTCGTTCCTACAATGAGCAGTTCTTC.

This clone has just one count. The rearrangement links TRBV13 to TRBJ1-2; 7 positions match TRBD1. Germline V CDR1 and CDR2: PRHDT, FYEKMQ (reference sequence). With V trimmed by 1 base and J by 4 bases, 3 bases remained unmatched. The CDR3 has 14 amino acids. In DNA form, the CDR3 reads TGTGCCAGCAGCTTAGAACAGGGGATCTATGGCTACACCTTC. Its protein product is CASSLEQGIYGYTF.

The J gene is TRBJ2-3, the V gene TRBV6-6; 11 bases are shared with TRBD2. V dropped 5 bases and J dropped 4; count of bases not matched to a gene: 5. Per the germline V gene, CDR1 is MNHNY and CDR2 is SVGAGI (reference sequence). The CDR3 is 15 residues long. As DNA, the CDR3 is TGTGCCAGCAGTAATAGCGGGAGGGGCGCAGATACGCAGTATTTT. Translated, it gives CASSNSGRGADTQYF.

The chain carries TRBV7-3 and TRBJ2-1; D is ambiguous. Germline-derived CDR1 and CDR2 are SGHTA and FQGTGA. The V end lost 0 bases, the J end lost 9 bases, and 9 bases lay between the germline ends. The CDR3 contains 13 residues. The CDR3 DNA is TGTGCCAGCAGCTTAACAGGCAGCGCTGAGCAGTTCTTC. It translates to CASSLTGSAEQFF.

V gene TRBV5-4 combines with J gene TRBJ2-1, with TRBD2 matching over 9 bases. Trimming at V came to 4 bases and at J to 0 bases, leaving 8 bases not matched to a gene. Germline V gene sequence: CDR1 SGHNT, CDR2 YYREEE (reference sequence). This CDR3 contains 17 residues. The CDR3 spells CASSPGTSSPSYNEQFF. In DNA form, the CDR3 reads TGTGCCAGCAGCCCGGGGACTAGCTCGCCCTCCTACAATGAGCAGTTCTTC.

V usage is TRBV5-4 and J usage is TRBJ2-2; TRBD2 might be the D (6 bases). Trimming took off 0 bases at V and 5 bases at J, with 14 bases between the two ends. In germline, CDR1 is SGHNT, CDR2 YYREEE (reference sequence). The CDR3 runs to 16 residues. This CDR3 is CASSLGGGIRTGELFF. CDR3 coding DNA: TGTGCCAGCAGCTTGGGTGGAGGGATTAGGACCGGGGAGCTGTTTTTT. The entire variable domain, with the rest obtained from reference TRBV5-4 and TRBJ2-2, is as follows: ETGVTQSPTHLIKTRGQQVTLRCSSQSGHNTVSWYQQALGQGPQFIFQYYREEENGRGNFPPRFSGLQFPNYSSELNVNALELDDSALYLCASSLGGGIRTGELFFGEGSRLTVL.

This sequence joins TRBV5-6 and TRBJ2-7, with D uncertain. The CDR3 has 13 amino acids. Between the trimmed V and J ends, which lost 4 bases and 6 bases, there was a span of 14 bases. CDR1 is SGHDT and CDR2 is YYEEEE in the germline V gene. This CDR3 reads CASSPNPTGEQYF. CDR3 nucleotides: TGTGCCAGCAGCCCCAATCCTACGGGCGAGCAGTACTTC.